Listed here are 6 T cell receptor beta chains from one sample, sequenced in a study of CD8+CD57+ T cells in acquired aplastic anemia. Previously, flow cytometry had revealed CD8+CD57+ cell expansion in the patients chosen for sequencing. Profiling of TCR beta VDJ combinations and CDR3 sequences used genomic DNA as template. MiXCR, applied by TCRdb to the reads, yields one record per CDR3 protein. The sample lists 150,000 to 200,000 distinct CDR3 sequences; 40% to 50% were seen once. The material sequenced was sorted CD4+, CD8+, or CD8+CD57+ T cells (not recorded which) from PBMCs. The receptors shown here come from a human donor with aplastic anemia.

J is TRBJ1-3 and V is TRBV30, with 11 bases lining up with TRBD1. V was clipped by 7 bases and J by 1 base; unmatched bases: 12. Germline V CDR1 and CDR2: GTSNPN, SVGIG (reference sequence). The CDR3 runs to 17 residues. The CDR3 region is CALYRDRGVKSGNTIYF. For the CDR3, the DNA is TGTGCCTTATACCGGGACAGGGGGGTAAAGTCTGGAAACACCATATATTTT.

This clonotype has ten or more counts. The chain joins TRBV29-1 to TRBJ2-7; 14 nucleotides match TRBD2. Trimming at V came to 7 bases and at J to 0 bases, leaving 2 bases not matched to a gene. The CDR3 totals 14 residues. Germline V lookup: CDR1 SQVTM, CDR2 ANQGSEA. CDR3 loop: CSAGTSGSSYEQYF. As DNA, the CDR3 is TGCAGCGCTGGGACTAGCGGGAGCTCCTACGAGCAGTACTTC.

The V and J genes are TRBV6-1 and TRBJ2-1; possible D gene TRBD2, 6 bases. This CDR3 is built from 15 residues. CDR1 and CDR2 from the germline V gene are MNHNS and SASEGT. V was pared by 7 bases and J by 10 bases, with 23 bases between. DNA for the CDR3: TGTGCCAGCACTCCGTTTAGCGGCCCCCAGGGAGAGCAGTTCTTC. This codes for CASTPFSGPQGEQFF.

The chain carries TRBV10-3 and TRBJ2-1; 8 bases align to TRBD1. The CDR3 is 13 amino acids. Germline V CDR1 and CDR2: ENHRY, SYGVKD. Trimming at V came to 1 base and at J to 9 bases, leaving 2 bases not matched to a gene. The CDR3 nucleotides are TGTGCCATCAGTGAGTATACAGGGGGTGAGCAGTTCTTC. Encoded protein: CAISEYTGGEQFF.

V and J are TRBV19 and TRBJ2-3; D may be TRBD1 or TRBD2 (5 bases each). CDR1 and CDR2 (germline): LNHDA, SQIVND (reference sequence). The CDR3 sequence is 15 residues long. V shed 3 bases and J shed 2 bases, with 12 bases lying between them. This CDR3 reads CASSMGRRNTDTQYF. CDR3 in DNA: TGTGCCAGTAGTATGGGACGTAGAAACACAGATACGCAGTATTTT.

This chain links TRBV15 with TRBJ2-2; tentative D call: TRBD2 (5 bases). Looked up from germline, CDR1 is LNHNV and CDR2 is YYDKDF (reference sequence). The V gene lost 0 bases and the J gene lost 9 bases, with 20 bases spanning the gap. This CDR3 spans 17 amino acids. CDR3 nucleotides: TGTGCCACCAGCAGAGATCAGGAACTAGTAGTCGGCCGGGAGCTGTTTTTT. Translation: CATSRDQELVVGRELFF.